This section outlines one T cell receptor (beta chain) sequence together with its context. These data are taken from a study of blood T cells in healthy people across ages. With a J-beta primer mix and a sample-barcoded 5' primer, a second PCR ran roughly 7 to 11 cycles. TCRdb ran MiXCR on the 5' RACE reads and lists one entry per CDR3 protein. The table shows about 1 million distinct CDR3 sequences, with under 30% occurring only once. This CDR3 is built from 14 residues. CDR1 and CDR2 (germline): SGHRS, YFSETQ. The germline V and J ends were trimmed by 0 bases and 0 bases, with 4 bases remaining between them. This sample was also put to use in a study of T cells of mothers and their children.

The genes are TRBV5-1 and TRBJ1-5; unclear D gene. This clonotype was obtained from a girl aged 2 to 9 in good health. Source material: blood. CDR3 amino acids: CASSLESSNQPQHF. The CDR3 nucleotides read TGCGCCAGCAGCTTGGAGAGTAGCAATCAGCCCCAGCATTTT. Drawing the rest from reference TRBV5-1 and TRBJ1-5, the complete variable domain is KAGVTQTPRYLIKTRGQQVTLSCSPISGHRSVSWYQQTPGQGLQFLFEYFSETQRNKGNFPGRFSGRQFSNSRSEMNVSTLELGDSALYLCASSLESSNQPQHFGDGTRLSIL.